This T cell receptor beta chain is drawn from a study of post-analysis software for immune sequencing data. Across the whole study: The disease courses covered relapsing-remitting, secondary progressive and progressive-relapsing multiple sclerosis. Overall study findings and caveats: Significantly lower normalized Chao1 diversity was seen in multiple sclerosis patients than in controls. Pronounced co-clustering by F measure was evident among identically batched samples. The five TRBV segments detected at higher frequency in patients than in controls included TRBV5-6, TRBV5-1 and TRBV20-1.

Built from TCR beta cDNA, the libraries had unique molecular identifiers in them. T cells numbering about 0.85 to 10 million yielded a few hundred thousand cDNA molecules. TCRdb passed the PCR reads through MiXCR, listing each CDR3 protein once. The sample has under 900,000 distinct CDR3 sequences, under 70% seen once; the top ten hold 4.6%. This clonotype has a single count. What it binds is not known. The CDR3 runs 15 residues. In germline, CDR1 is MNHEY, CDR2 SVGEGT. V lost 6 bases to trimming and J lost 6 bases; unmatched junction nucleotides: 14. Input material: blood. The source is a girl between 10 and 17 years old with multiple sclerosis. This rearrangement joins TRBV6-2 or TRBV6-3 to TRBJ2-7; 7 bases map to TRBD2. The CDR3 protein is CASRDGSAGTTEQYF. The CDR3 DNA is TGTGCCAGCAGAGACGGCAGCGCCGGGACTACCGAGCAGTACTTC.